A selection of T cell receptor beta chains follows, all from one sample in a study of CD8 T cells in Susac syndrome. Each CDR3 protein gets one entry after TCRdb re-called the immunoSEQ multiplex PCR reads with MiXCR. Of just over 80,000 distinct CDR3 sequences in the sample, just under 95% are singletons; the top ten hold 0.26%. Sequenced sample: CD8+ T cells from PBMCs. These receptors originate from a human donor in good health. Both conserved end residues are part of each CDR3. D genes are given only for firm matches. Only part of the rows carry a size: once, few, many, or a class if the clone is expanded.

CDR3 protein | CDR3 DNA | V gene | D gene | clone size | J gene
CASLDRDPSYNEQFF | TGTGCCAGCCTGGACCGGGACCCGTCCTACAATGAGCAGTTCTTC | TRBV2 | NA | NA | TRBJ2-1
CATSAQVGEQFF | TGTGCCACCAGTGCTCAGGTGGGTGAGCAGTTCTTC | TRBV24-1 | NA | NA | TRBJ2-1
CSARDLRGYSNQPQHF | TGCAGTGCTAGAGATCTCCGGGGCTATAGCAATCAGCCCCAGCATTTT | TRBV20-1 | NA | NA | TRBJ1-5
CSGTSSYNEQFF | TGCAGCGGTACTAGCTCCTACAATGAGCAGTTCTTC | TRBV20-1 | NA | NA | TRBJ2-1
CASSNTGPYNEQFF | TGTGCCAGCAGCAATACAGGGCCCTACAATGAGCAGTTCTTC | TRBV7-2 | NA | NA | TRBJ2-1
CASSSRQTSTDTQYF | TGCGCCAGCAGCTCAAGACAGACCAGCACAGATACGCAGTATTTT | TRBV5-1 | NA | NA | TRBJ2-3
CASSQSADTQYF | TGCGCCAGCAGCCAAAGCGCAGATACGCAGTATTTT | TRBV4-1 | NA | NA | TRBJ2-3
CSVEDLLPGAFF | TGCAGCGTTGAAGATCTTCTTCCCGGAGCTTTCTTT | TRBV29-1 | NA | once | TRBJ1-1
CASRLGAAEAFF | TGCGCCAGCAGGTTGGGGGCGGCTGAAGCTTTCTTT | TRBV4-1 | NA | NA | TRBJ1-1
CASSAWGTGSEAFF | TGCGCCAGCAGCGCTTGGGGGACAGGGTCTGAAGCTTTCTTT | TRBV5-1 | TRBD1 | NA | TRBJ1-1
CASGFGLYEQYF | TGTGCTAGTGGTTTCGGACTCTACGAGCAGTACTTC | TRBV12-5 | NA | NA | TRBJ2-7
CASQGGSYGYTF | TGTGCCAGTCAGGGCGGTTCCTATGGCTACACTTTC | TRBV7-9 | NA | NA | TRBJ1-2
CASSSPGQDNEQFF | TGTGCCAGCAGTTCCCCGGGACAGGACAATGAGCAGTTCTTC | TRBV27 | TRBD1 | once | TRBJ2-1
CASSQEGVLTEVPYEQFF | TGCGCCAGCAGCCAAGAGGGAGTCCTGACGGAAGTACCCTACGAGCAGTTCTTC | TRBV4-1 | NA | NA | TRBJ2-1
CASSLAGLTDTQYF | TGTGCCAGCAGTTTAGCGGGGTTAACAGATACGCAGTATTTT | TRBV27 | NA | NA | TRBJ2-3
CASSPRRQEDGYTF | TGTGCCAGCAGCCCCCGCCGGCAAGAGGATGGCTACACCTTC | TRBV7-8 | NA | once | TRBJ1-2
CASSLRGQGALQDTEAFF | TGTGCCAGCAGTCTACGGGGACAGGGGGCGTTACAAGACACTGAAGCTTTCTTT | TRBV6-2/TRBV6-3 | TRBD1 | NA | TRBJ1-1
CSARRLAEIPRMNEQFF | TGCAGTGCTAGAAGACTAGCGGAGATCCCAAGGATGAATGAGCAGTTCTTC | TRBV20-1 | TRBD2 | NA | TRBJ2-1
CASSLEATNEKLFF | TGTGCCAGCAGCTTAGAAGCAACTAATGAAAAACTGTTTTTT | TRBV7-9 | NA | NA | TRBJ1-4
CASSADSSSYNEQFF | TGTGCCAGCAGTGCGGACTCGAGCTCCTACAATGAGCAGTTCTTC | TRBV3-1 | NA | NA | TRBJ2-1
CASSLVRYYTRDDTDTQYF | TGTGCCAGCAGCTTGGTGAGGTACTATACGCGCGATGACACAGATACGCAGTATTTT | TRBV5-4 | NA | NA | TRBJ2-3
CASSERKGSNQPQHF | TGCGCCAGCAGTGAGAGGAAGGGAAGCAATCAGCCCCAGCATTTT | TRBV10-1 | NA | NA | TRBJ1-5
CATSRVRGLGRNQPQHF | TGTGCCACCAGCAGGGTAAGGGGGCTGGGTCGCAATCAGCCCCAGCATTTT | TRBV15 | TRBD1 | NA | TRBJ1-5
CASSPDGQSYEQYF | TGCGCCAGCAGCCCAGACGGTCAGAGCTACGAGCAGTACTTC | TRBV4-3 | NA | NA | TRBJ2-7
CSAREDRGDNQPQHF | TGCAGTGCTAGAGAGGACAGGGGTGACAATCAGCCCCAGCATTTT | TRBV20-1 | TRBD1 | once | TRBJ1-5
CASSSDRLAYQPQHF | TGTGCCAGCAGCTCCGACAGGTTGGCCTATCAGCCCCAGCATTTT | TRBV7-9 | NA | NA | TRBJ1-5
CASSLLAGAPGDTQYF | TGTGCCAGCAGCTTACTGGCGGGGGCCCCCGGAGATACGCAGTATTTT | TRBV7-2 | NA | NA | TRBJ2-3
CASSLGVYTEAFF | TGTGCCAGCAGCTTAGGGGTCTACACTGAAGCTTTCTTT | TRBV14 | NA | NA | TRBJ1-1
CSANDRVAYYGYTF | TGCAGTGCCAACGACAGGGTCGCCTACTATGGCTACACCTTC | TRBV20-1 | TRBD1 | NA | TRBJ1-2
CASSQEYMAGGVTQYF | TGTGCCAGCAGCCAAGAATATATGGCGGGAGGGGTTACGCAGTATTTT | TRBV3-1 | TRBD2 | NA | TRBJ2-3
CASSLGEVSPLHF | TGTGCCAGCAGTTTGGGGGAAGTCTCACCCCTCCACTTT | TRBV27 | NA | NA | TRBJ1-6
CASSQDPWNQPQHF | TGTGCCAGCAGCCAAGACCCATGGAATCAGCCCCAGCATTTT | TRBV3-1 | NA | NA | TRBJ1-5
CASSSANTEAFF | TGTGCCAGCAGCTCTGCGAACACTGAAGCTTTCTTT | TRBV12-3/TRBV12-4 | NA | NA | TRBJ1-1
CASNEAGGPWSYNEQFF | TGTGCCAGTAATGAGGCGGGAGGGCCTTGGTCCTACAATGAGCAGTTCTTC | TRBV19 | TRBD2 | NA | TRBJ2-1
CASSQEGPAGGSYEQYF | TGCGCCAGCAGCCAAGAGGGGCCAGCGGGGGGTTCTTACGAGCAGTACTTC | TRBV4-3 | TRBD2 | NA | TRBJ2-7
CASSYSTSHEQYF | TGTGCCAGCAGTTACTCGACCAGTCACGAGCAGTACTTC | TRBV6-5 | NA | NA | TRBJ2-7
CASSQDKLKAGELFF | TGCGCCAGCAGCCAAGATAAGTTAAAGGCCGGGGAGCTGTTTTTT | TRBV4-1 | NA | once | TRBJ2-2
CATREWTGDNEQFF | TGCGCCACTCGGGAGTGGACAGGGGACAATGAGCAGTTCTTC | TRBV5-1 | TRBD1 | few | TRBJ2-1
CASSWTPAKETQYF | TGTGCCAGCAGCTGGACTCCGGCCAAAGAGACCCAGTACTTC | TRBV7-9 | NA | NA | TRBJ2-5
CASSPLPGSVRDTQYF | TGTGCCAGCAGTCCCCTCCCGGGGAGTGTGAGAGATACGCAGTATTTT | TRBV27 | NA | once | TRBJ2-3
CASSQESTTKGYTF | TGCGCCAGCAGCCAAGAATCCACCACCAAGGGCTACACCTTC | TRBV4-3 | NA | NA | TRBJ1-2
CASSDREYGYTF | TGTGCCAGCAGCGACAGAGAATATGGCTACACCTTC | TRBV11-2 | NA | once | TRBJ1-2
CASSLSRENEQFF | TGTGCCAGCAGTTTATCGCGAGAGAATGAGCAGTTCTTC | TRBV27 | NA | NA | TRBJ2-1
CASSQGEGPSNEQYF | TGCGCCAGCAGCCAAGGGGAGGGCCCTTCTAACGAGCAGTACTTC | TRBV4-3 | TRBD2 | NA | TRBJ2-7
CASTRGNEAFF | TGTGCCAGCACGCGAGGGAATGAAGCTTTCTTT | TRBV7-9 | NA | NA | TRBJ1-1
CASSLVILTGELFF | TGTGCCAGCAGCCTGGTAATCCTGACCGGGGAGCTGTTTTTT | TRBV7-9 | NA | once | TRBJ2-2
CASKQLAGGHQFF | TGTGCCAGCAAACAACTAGCGGGAGGGCACCAGTTCTTC | TRBV6-6 | TRBD2 | NA | TRBJ2-1
CSAFKTGSAEAFF | TGCAGTGCGTTCAAAACAGGGTCGGCCGAAGCTTTCTTT | TRBV20-1 | NA | NA | TRBJ1-1
CASRGGAPDTQYF | TGTGCCAGCAGAGGGGGAGCCCCAGATACGCAGTATTTT | TRBV27 | NA | NA | TRBJ2-3
CASSIGSGGLNEQFF | TGTGCCAGTAGTATAGGAAGCGGGGGGCTCAATGAGCAGTTCTTC | TRBV19 | TRBD2 | NA | TRBJ2-1
CSVEVGGANTGELFF | TGCAGCGTTGAAGTCGGGGGGGCGAACACCGGGGAGCTGTTTTTT | TRBV29-1 | TRBD2 | NA | TRBJ2-2